This T cell receptor beta chain was sequenced for a study of tumor-infiltrating lymphocytes in glioblastoma multiforme. The germline V and J ends were trimmed by 2 bases and 9 bases, with 17 bases remaining between them. Germline CDR1 is SGHAT and CDR2 is FQNNGV. This CDR3 comprises 15 residues. Study findings and constraints: RNA-based TCR sequencing may distort clone frequencies, since cells carry unequal TCR transcript numbers.

Three nested ARM-PCR rounds with V-beta and C-beta primers built TCRB libraries. Input was 0.5 ug total RNA, reverse-transcribed with a C-beta primer. TCRdb used MiXCR to reprocess the multiplex PCR reads, holding one entry per CDR3 protein. The sample lists over 8,000 distinct CDR3 sequences; around 80% were seen once. As concerns this clonotype: The antigen is unknown.

The chain has TRBV11-2 and TRBJ2-1, with D tentatively TRBD2 (6 bases). The sequence derives from a male donor with glioblastoma. The sequencing sample was made of brain tumor tissue. The CDR3, as DNA: TGTGCCAGCAGCTTACGTGGGGTTGGAGGGATTGAGCAGTTCTTC. Translated: CASSLRGVGGIEQFF.